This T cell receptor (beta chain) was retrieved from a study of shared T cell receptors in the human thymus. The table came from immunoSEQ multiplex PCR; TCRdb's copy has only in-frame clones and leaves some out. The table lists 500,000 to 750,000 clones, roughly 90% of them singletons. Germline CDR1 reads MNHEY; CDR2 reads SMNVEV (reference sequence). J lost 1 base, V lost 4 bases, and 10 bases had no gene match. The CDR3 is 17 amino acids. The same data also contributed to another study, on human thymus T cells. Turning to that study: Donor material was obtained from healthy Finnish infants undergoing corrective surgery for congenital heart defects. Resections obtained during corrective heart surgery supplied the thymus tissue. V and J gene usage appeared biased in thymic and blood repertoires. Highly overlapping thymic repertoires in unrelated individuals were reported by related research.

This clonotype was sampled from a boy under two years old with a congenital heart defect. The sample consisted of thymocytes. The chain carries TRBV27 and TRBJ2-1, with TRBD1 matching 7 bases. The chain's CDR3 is CASSSTIGQVSYNEQFF. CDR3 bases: TGTGCCAGCAGTTCGACGATAGGACAGGTTTCCTACAATGAGCAGTTCTTC.